This TCR beta chain was recorded in a study of blood T cell repertoires in COVID-19. At the level of the study: Acute and convalescent COVID-19 samples came from the United States, Italy and Spain. The analysed material was cDNA or gDNA that came from T cells, B-cell-depleted T cells, or PBMCs.

The repertoire was sequenced with immunoSEQ multiplex PCR; TCRdb's copy has only in-frame clones and lacks some. This sample carries about 55,000 clones, 82% of them seen once, and the ten largest clones take around 10%. Enrollment of patients from Seattle took place during active infection, with longitudinal follow-up. The germline V and J ends were trimmed by 7 bases and 11 bases, with 21 bases remaining between them. CDR1 LNHDA and CDR2 SQIVND come from the germline V gene (reference sequence). The CDR3 extends over 15 amino acids. Sequencing input: peripheral blood. The chain carries TRBV19 and TRBJ1-6; possibly TRBD1 for D (6 bases). The clonotype originates from an elderly man with COVID-19, enrolled during active disease. Written as DNA, the CDR3 is TGTGCCAGTACCCCCAGGGGAGCCAGCGGGACACCCCTCCACTTT. This codes for CASTPRGASGTPLHF. Using reference TRBV19 and TRBJ1-6 for the parts outside the CDR3, the full variable domain is DGGITQSPKYLFRKEGQNVTLSCEQNLNHDAMYWYRQDPGQGLRLIYYSQIVNDFQKGDIAEGYSVSREKKESFPLTVTSAQKNPTAFYLCASTPRGASGTPLHFGNGTRLTVT.